The 16 T cell receptor beta chains below come from one sample, sequenced in a study of T cells in Graves' hyperthyroidism and ophthalmopathy. Using RNA transcripts as the source, TCR beta CDR3 regions were amplified. TCR CDR3 underwent first-round RT-PCR with the HTBI primer set. From the multiplex PCR reads, TCRdb called clonotypes with MiXCR, one entry per CDR3 protein. The sample consists of 300,000 to 350,000 distinct CDR3 sequences, 16% of them appearing once. Sequencing was done on a sample of blood. These receptors originate from a man between 25 and 39 years old with Graves' hyperthyroidism.

Only a few counts were recorded for this clonotype. V is TRBV24-1 and J is TRBJ2-3; D may match TRBD1 or TRBD2 (6 bases each). The CDR3 runs 16 residues. Trimming took 5 bases from V and 2 from J, leaving 16 bases between them. Germline V gene data show CDR1 as KGHDR and CDR2 as SFDVKD. The CDR3 spells CATSGGGGHITDTQYF. The CDR3 bases are TGTGCCACCAGTGGAGGGGGAGGACATATCACAGATACGCAGTATTTT.

The rearrangement links TRBV5-1 to TRBJ2-2, with 10 bases aligning to TRBD2. This CDR3 is built from 17 residues. V lost 2 bases, J lost 0 bases, and 4 bases stayed unmatched. Looked up from germline, CDR1 is SGHRS and CDR2 is YFSETQ. The CDR3 is CASSFFSGRTNTGELFF. In DNA form, the CDR3 reads TGCGCCAGCAGCTTTTTTAGCGGGAGGACGAACACCGGGGAGCTGTTTTTT.

There are many counts of this clonotype. CDR3: CASSPESSYNEQFF. CDR3 nucleotide sequence: TGTGCCAGCTCACCCGAGAGCTCCTACAATGAGCAGTTCTTC. The V and J genes are TRBV18 and TRBJ2-1, with D unresolved. The CDR3 runs to 14 residues. V shed 3 bases and J shed 0 bases, with 6 bases lying between them. Germline V gives CDR1 KGHSH, CDR2 LQKENI. Looking up the rest from reference TRBV18 and TRBJ2-1 gives the full variable domain: NAGVMQNPRHLVRRRGQEARLRCSPMKGHSHVYWYRQLPEEGLKFMVYLQKENIIDESGMPKERFSAEFPKEGPSILRIQQVVRGDSAAYFCASSPESSYNEQFFGPGTRLTVL.

Ten or more counts support this clonotype. This chain links TRBV3-1 with TRBJ2-7; D gene uncertain. The V end lost 5 bases, the J end lost 6 bases, and 14 bases lay between the germline ends. Per the germline V gene, CDR1 is LGHDT and CDR2 is YNNKEL (reference sequence). The CDR3 spans 13 residues. The CDR3 DNA follows: TGTGCCAGCAGCTCCCCCACCATGGGCGAGCAGTACTTC. It is translated as CASSSPTMGEQYF.

This clonotype was counted many times. The J gene is TRBJ1-5, the V gene TRBV30, with D perhaps TRBD1 (5 bases). Germline loops: CDR1 GTSNPN, CDR2 SVGIG (reference sequence). The CDR3 loop spans 14 amino acids. The ends were cut back, 4 bases at V and 7 bases at J, with 17 bases in the middle. Here the CDR3 reads CAWTVGGSRQPQHF. In DNA, the CDR3 is TGTGCCTGGACGGTGGGGGGATCGCGGCAGCCCCAGCATTTT.

This clonotype was seen repeatedly, ten times or more. This rearrangement joins TRBV12-3 or TRBV12-4 to TRBJ2-7; a possible D gene is TRBD1 (6 bases). The CDR3 is 13 residues long. Trimming removed 6 bases at V and 2 bases at J, with 11 bases between. CDR3 nucleotides: TGTGCCAGCAGCTACGGACAGACCTACGAGCAGTACTTC. This gives the protein CASSYGQTYEQYF.

This clonotype has ten or more counts. The J gene is TRBJ2-2, the V gene TRBV6-1; D may be TRBD2 (6 bases). V shed 6 bases and J shed 5 bases, with 16 bases lying between them. Germline assignment: CDR1 MNHNS and CDR2 SASEGT. The CDR3 runs to 15 residues. The CDR3 here is CASRTLFGGTGELFF. CDR3 DNA sequence: TGTGCCAGCAGAACGCTTTTTGGAGGGACCGGGGAGCTGTTTTTT.

This clonotype appeared many times. The CDR3 sequence: CASSLVAATNEKLFF. In DNA form, the CDR3 reads TGTGCCAGCAGCTTAGTAGCGGCAACTAATGAAAAACTGTTTTTT. The chain combines TRBV11-2 with TRBJ1-4; unclear D gene. This CDR3 region has 15 residues. The V gene's germline CDR1 is SGHAT and CDR2 FQNNGV. The V end was cut by 1 base, the J end by 0 bases, with 6 bases between.

The chain employs TRBV28 and TRBJ2-7; 15 positions agree with TRBD2. J gave up 2 bases and V 5 bases, and 7 bases lay outside the gene matches. The CDR3 length is 17 residues. Germline V CDR1 and CDR2: MDHEN, SYDVKM. CDR3 amino acids: CASSGGLAGGTPYEQYF. In DNA, the CDR3 is TGTGCCAGCAGTGGGGGACTAGCGGGAGGAACCCCCTACGAGCAGTACTTC. Variable domain in full (rest from reference TRBV28 and TRBJ2-7): DVKVTQSSRYLVKRTGEKVFLECVQDMDHENMFWYRQDPGLGLRLIYFSYDVKMKEKGDIPEGYSVSREKKERFSLILESASTNQTSMYLCASSGGLAGGTPYEQYFGPGTRLTVT.

The rearrangement links TRBV7-9 to TRBJ2-7; D unresolved. Germline V gene lookup returns CDR1 SEHNR and CDR2 FQNEAQ (reference sequence). The CDR3 is 13 amino acids. With 5 bases removed from V and 5 bases from J, the gap between germline ends came to 13 bases. The CDR3: CASSHNNNHEQYF. The CDR3 DNA reads TGTGCCAGCAGCCACAACAACAACCACGAGCAGTACTTC.

This clonotype was detected many times. V gene TRBV27 combines with J gene TRBJ2-1, with 10 bases lining up with TRBD1. The V gene's germline CDR1 is MNHEY and CDR2 SMNVEV (reference sequence). This CDR3 contains 16 residues. V was pared by 7 bases and J by 2 bases, with 8 bases of the junction left unmatched. CDR3 nucleotide sequence: TGTGCCAGCACCGCCATCGGGACAGGGGCCTACAATGAGCAGTTCTTC. The encoded protein is CASTAIGTGAYNEQFF.

V usage is TRBV24-1 and J usage is TRBJ2-5, with a possible D match to TRBD2 (6 bases). The germline V gene has CDR1 KGHDR and CDR2 SFDVKD. V shed 3 bases and J shed 5 bases, with 12 bases lying between them. CDR3 size: 14 residues. CDR3 nucleotide sequence: TGTGCCACCAGTGATACGGGAGTGGGGGAGACCCAGTACTTC. Protein: CATSDTGVGETQYF.

This clonotype appeared many times. The chain links TRBV30 to TRBJ1-1, with 10 bases lining up with TRBD1. This CDR3 has 15 amino acids. V shed 7 bases, J shed 0 bases, and the junction held 8 bases outside the gene matches. Per the germline V gene, CDR1 is GTSNPN and CDR2 is SVGIG (reference sequence). The DNA for the CDR3 is TGTGCCTTATCCGGACAGGGGGGGGTGAACACTGAAGCTTTCTTT. Protein: CALSGQGGVNTEAFF.

The genes are TRBV7-2 and TRBJ1-1; 7 positions agree with TRBD1. V lost 4 bases to trimming and J lost 0 bases; unmatched junction nucleotides: 11. CDR3 length equals 17 residues. Germline loops: CDR1 SGHTA, CDR2 FQGNSA. CDR3 sequence: CASSSRPNRGLNTEAFF. CDR3 in DNA: TGTGCCAGCAGCTCCCGGCCCAACAGGGGATTGAACACTGAAGCTTTCTTT.

The rearrangement joins TRBV19 to TRBJ2-1; 8 positions agree with TRBD2. The trim removed 7 bases at V and 4 bases at J, leaving 6 bases unmatched. The CDR3 covers 14 residues. Germline CDR1 is LNHDA and CDR2 is SQIVND (reference sequence). Here the CDR3 DNA reads TGTGCCAGTACAACTAGCGGAGAATACAATGAGCAGTTCTTC. Its translation is CASTTSGEYNEQFF. The full variable domain, rest sourced from reference TRBV19 and TRBJ2-1, is DGGITQSPKYLFRKEGQNVTLSCEQNLNHDAMYWYRQDPGQGLRLIYYSQIVNDFQKGDIAEGYSVSREKKESFPLTVTSAQKNPTAFYLCASTTSGEYNEQFFGPGTRLTVL.

This clonotype turned up a few times. This chain uses TRBV12-3 or TRBV12-4 with TRBJ2-2; unclear D gene. Trimming pared 8 bases from V and 0 bases from J, leaving 10 bases between. The CDR3 consists of 14 residues. CDR3 bases: TGTGCCAGCGGTAGGTTCGCGAACACCGGGGAGCTGTTTTTT. Amino acid sequence: CASGRFANTGELFF.